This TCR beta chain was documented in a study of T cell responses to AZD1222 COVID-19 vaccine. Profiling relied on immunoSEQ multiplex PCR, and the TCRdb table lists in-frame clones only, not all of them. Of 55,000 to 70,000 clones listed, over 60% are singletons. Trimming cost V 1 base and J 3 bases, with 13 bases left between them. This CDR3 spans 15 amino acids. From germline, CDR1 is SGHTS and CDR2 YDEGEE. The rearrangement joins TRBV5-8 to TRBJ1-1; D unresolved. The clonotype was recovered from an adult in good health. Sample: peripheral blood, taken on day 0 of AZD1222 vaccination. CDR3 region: CASSLLAGWYTEAFF. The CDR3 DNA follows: TGTGCCAGCAGCTTGTTGGCAGGCTGGTACACTGAAGCTTTCTTT.